The 2 T cell receptor beta chains below were found in one sample sequenced in a study of Graves' ophthalmopathy and Graves' hyperthyroidism. Researchers took RNA transcripts and amplified TCR beta CDR3 regions from them. A first-round RT-PCR used HTBI primers, followed by a second-round multiplex PCR. TCRdb redid the calling of the multiplex PCR reads with MiXCR, one entry per CDR3 protein. The sample carries 580,000 or so distinct CDR3 sequences, less than 40% recorded once. Material: peripheral blood or thyroid tissue (not recorded which). These receptors all stem from an adult man with Graves' hyperthyroidism.

The J gene is TRBJ1-4, the V gene TRBV29-1; D is uncertain. The CDR3 is 12 amino acids. CDR1 is SQVTM and CDR2 is ANQGSEA in the germline V gene. V gave up 7 bases and J gave up 5 bases, with 11 bases separating them. The CDR3 spells CSERSFNEKLFF. The DNA of the CDR3 is TGCAGCGAAAGATCCTTCAATGAAAAACTGTTTTTT.

This clonotype has just a few counts. Here the CDR3 reads CATSDSGLYNNEQFF. In DNA, the CDR3 is TGTGCCACCAGTGATAGTGGACTATACAACAATGAGCAGTTCTTC. The rearrangement links TRBV24-1 to TRBJ2-1; maybe TRBD2 (6 bases). Germline CDR1 and CDR2: KGHDR and SFDVKD. The CDR3 loop spans 15 amino acids. V lost 3 bases and J 5 bases, leaving 13 bases between the germline ends.